The 22 T cell receptor beta chains in this list originate from one sample, sequenced in a study of shared clonotypes between healthy human individuals. Sequenced by immunoSEQ multiplex PCR; TCRdb stores in-frame clones only, minus some. In the table there are about 2.5 million clones, just under 95% of which are singletons. Sequencing input: naive CD4+ T cells from PBMCs. Subset here: CD45RA+ positively selected. The receptor source for this set is a young man in good health. Some clones in this sample may be carry-over from other donors' samples.

The chain carries TRBV2 and TRBJ1-2, with TRBD1 matching 8 bases. Germline values: CDR1 SNHLY, CDR2 FYNNEI. The CDR3 loop spans 15 amino acids. The V gene end was trimmed by 4 bases and the J gene end by 7 bases; junction bases not matched to a gene: 11. The CDR3 nucleotides read TGTGCCAGCAGTGTGGGTAGGACAGGGAGGAGTGGCTACACCTTC. Protein: CASSVGRTGRSGYTF.

The rearrangement uses TRBV18 and TRBJ1-3; D perhaps matches TRBD1 (6 bases). The CDR3 runs 16 residues. Between the trimmed V and J ends, which lost 4 bases and 0 bases, there was a span of 13 bases. Germline V gene data show CDR1 as KGHSH and CDR2 as LQKENI. DNA of the CDR3: TGTGCCAGCTCACATGGACAGCCCAGCTCTGGAAACACCATATATTTT. It codes for CASSHGQPSSGNTIYF. Complete variable domain (other parts from reference TRBV18 and TRBJ1-3): NAGVMQNPRHLVRRRGQEARLRCSPMKGHSHVYWYRQLPEEGLKFMVYLQKENIIDESGMPKERFSAEFPKEGPSILRIQQVVRGDSAAYFCASSHGQPSSGNTIYFGEGSWLTVV.

Of note for this clone: At the DNA level, this CDR3 is encoded by other sequences in the same sample as well. The V and J genes are TRBV28 and TRBJ1-2, with D possibly being TRBD1 (5 bases). Between the trimmed V and J ends, which lost 3 bases and 4 bases, there was a span of 12 bases. Germline assignment: CDR1 MDHEN and CDR2 SYDVKM. The CDR3 extends over 14 amino acids. The CDR3, as DNA: TGTGCCAGCAGTTTGAGCGGGGGGAGCTATGGCTACACCTTC. Amino acids: CASSLSGGSYGYTF.

This sequence joins TRBV4-1 and TRBJ2-3; TRBD1 might be the D (5 bases). The germline V gene encodes CDR1 MGHRA and CDR2 YSYEKL. CDR3 length: 16 residues. V was clipped by 6 bases and J by 5 bases, with 21 bases between them. The CDR3: CASRGLGRKGRDTQYF. The CDR3 DNA sequence: TGCGCCAGCAGGGGTCTGGGGCGAAAAGGCCGAGATACGCAGTATTTT.

The chain joins TRBV5-1 to TRBJ2-5, with D hard to call. Germline V gene data show CDR1 as SGHRS and CDR2 as YFSETQ. The CDR3 has 15 amino acids. The V end lost 1 base, the J end lost 2 bases, and 12 bases lay between the germline ends. CDR3 nucleotide sequence: TGCGCCAGCAGCTTGTACGCAGTTAATCAAGAGACCCAGTACTTC. Its translation is CASSLYAVNQETQYF.

Concerning this clone itself: The sample carries other DNA sequences with the same CDR3. The V and J genes are TRBV2 and TRBJ1-2; unclear D gene. CDR1 SNHLY and CDR2 FYNNEI come from the germline V gene. The CDR3 loop spans 13 amino acids. Trimming took off 6 bases at V and 2 bases at J, with 10 bases between the two ends. The CDR3 sequence: CASRTQENYGYTF. The CDR3, as DNA: TGTGCCAGCAGAACCCAGGAGAACTATGGCTACACCTTC.

This clone is a singleton in its sample. CDR3 bases: TGTGCCAGCAGCCCAGGGGGGCGTGGAGAGACCCAGTACTTC. Protein: CASSPGGRGETQYF. V and J are TRBV11-2 and TRBJ2-5, with a possible D match to TRBD1 (7 bases). The V gene lost 5 bases and the J gene lost 4 bases, with 14 bases spanning the gap. This CDR3 has 14 residues. From germline, CDR1 is SGHAT and CDR2 FQNNGV.

V usage is TRBV5-1 and J usage is TRBJ1-2; 7 positions agree with TRBD1. The germline V gene has CDR1 SGHRS and CDR2 YFSETQ. V shed 4 bases, J shed 4 bases, and the junction held 16 bases outside the gene matches. The CDR3 totals 17 residues. The CDR3 sequence is CASSPTPQEGASYGYTF. The CDR3 bases are TGCGCCAGCAGCCCTACTCCCCAGGAGGGGGCGTCCTATGGCTACACCTTC.

In this sample, this clone turned up once. This sequence joins TRBV9 and TRBJ2-7; D gene ambiguous. V was trimmed by 4 bases and J by 2 bases, leaving 16 bases between them. Germline lookup yields CDR1 SGDLS and CDR2 YYNGEE. The CDR3 is made up of 15 amino acids. In nucleotides, the CDR3 is TGTGCCAGCAGCCCGTCCCCTACTGGGCCCTACGAGCAGTACTTC. As protein: CASSPSPTGPYEQYF.

This clone is a singleton in its sample. The chain joins TRBV27 to TRBJ2-1, with TRBD2 matching 8 bases. The CDR3 loop spans 18 amino acids. Germline CDR1 reads MNHEY; CDR2 reads SMNVEV (reference sequence). Germline trimming cut 5 bases from V and 0 bases from J; bases unmatched to any gene: 12. This CDR3 reads CASSPNRSGKSSYNEQFF. CDR3 nucleotide sequence: TGTGCCAGCAGTCCAAATCGTAGCGGGAAGAGCTCCTACAATGAGCAGTTCTTC.

The chain is built from TRBV5-8 and TRBJ2-1; D perhaps matches TRBD1 (6 bases). The CDR3 loop spans 14 amino acids. Germline CDR1 and CDR2: SGHTS and YDEGEE. V was shortened by 2 bases and J by 12 bases, with 18 bases between the two germline ends. CDR3 bases: TGTGCCAGCAGCTTAGACAGGACCCTCGTGTCGCAGTTCTTC. The encoded protein is CASSLDRTLVSQFF.

The V and J genes are TRBV2 and TRBJ1-1; 9 bases align to TRBD1. Trimming removed 7 bases from V and 6 bases from J; junction bases left unmatched: 6. Per germline, CDR1 SNHLY and CDR2 FYNNEI. The CDR3 covers 13 residues. The CDR3 spells CASMRTGGPEAFF. The CDR3 DNA follows: TGTGCCAGCATGCGAACAGGGGGCCCTGAAGCTTTCTTT.

CDR3 nucleotides: TGTGCCAGCAGTGAGGACCCCTCCTACAATGAGCAGTTCTTC. This sequence encodes CASSEDPSYNEQFF. V and J are TRBV6-1 and TRBJ2-1; no definite D call. This CDR3 region has 14 residues. Trimming cost V 3 bases and J 0 bases, with 6 bases left between them. The germline V gene has CDR1 MNHNS and CDR2 SASEGT.

The rearrangement joins TRBV5-1 to TRBJ1-3; D gene unclear. CDR3 length: 17 amino acids. Germline lookup yields CDR1 SGHRS and CDR2 YFSETQ. Trimming shortened V by 0 bases and J by 0 bases, and 13 bases separated the two germline ends. CDR3 nucleotides: TGCGCCAGCAGCTTGGGAACCCTTTTGAGCTCTGGAAACACCATATATTTT. Residues: CASSLGTLLSSGNTIYF.

This chain links TRBV5-1 with TRBJ2-1, with 7 bases aligning to TRBD1. CDR3 length: 14 amino acids. Trimming cost V 2 bases and J 7 bases; bases outside gene matches: 6. Germline CDR1 reads SGHRS; CDR2 reads YFSETQ. DNA for the CDR3: TGCGCCAGCAGCTTTGAGGGGGCGCGTAATGAGCAGTTCTTC. Protein product: CASSFEGARNEQFF. Based on the CDR3 plus reference TRBV5-1 and TRBJ2-1, the full variable domain is KAGVTQTPRYLIKTRGQQVTLSCSPISGHRSVSWYQQTPGQGLQFLFEYFSETQRNKGNFPGRFSGRQFSNSRSEMNVSTLELGDSALYLCASSFEGARNEQFFGPGTRLTVL.

J is TRBJ1-3 and V is TRBV29-1, with 7 bases fitting TRBD1. This CDR3 is built from 15 residues. V shed 6 bases and J 0 bases; nucleotides not matched to a gene: 8. Germline values: CDR1 SQVTM, CDR2 ANQGSEA. This CDR3 is CSVAGTADSGNTIYF. The CDR3 region has the DNA TGCAGCGTGGCCGGGACAGCGGACTCTGGAAACACCATATATTTT.

This chain uses TRBV28 with TRBJ1-1, with 7 bases that match TRBD1. V lost 5 bases and J lost 1; bases outside the gene matches: 7. Germline V gene sequence: CDR1 MDHEN, CDR2 SYDVKM. The CDR3 sequence is 15 residues long. The chain's CDR3 is CASSAAGGGNTEAFF. CDR3 DNA sequence: TGTGCCAGCAGTGCGGCAGGGGGTGGGAACACTGAAGCTTTCTTT.

The chain employs TRBV11-3 and TRBJ2-3; D not certain. With 0 bases removed from V and 5 bases from J, the gap between germline ends came to 6 bases. Germline V gene sequence: CDR1 SGHNT, CDR2 YENEEA. CDR3 length: 13 amino acids. CDR3 DNA sequence: TGTGCCAGCAGCTTAGATTTTGGAGATACGCAGTATTTT. Its translation: CASSLDFGDTQYF. The full variable domain, in which reference TRBV11-3 and TRBJ2-3 provide the parts outside the CDR3, is EAGVVQSPRYKIIEKKQPVAFWCNPISGHNTLYWYLQNLGQGPELLIRYENEEAVDDSQLPKDRFSAERLKGVDSTLKIQPAELGDSAVYLCASSLDFGDTQYFGPGTRLTVL.

This sequence joins TRBV6-1 and TRBJ2-7; tentatively, D is TRBD1 (5 bases). Trimming removed 8 bases at V and 0 bases at J, with 17 bases between. The CDR3 length is 15 residues. Per germline, CDR1 MNHNS and CDR2 SASEGT. CDR3 amino acids: CASGARIAISYEQYF. The DNA for the CDR3 is TGTGCCAGCGGGGCCCGGATCGCGATCTCCTACGAGCAGTACTTC.

For this clone: The sample has other DNA sequences that encode this CDR3 too. V usage is TRBV7-9 and J usage is TRBJ1-2, with 9 bases aligning to TRBD1. Germline CDR1 and CDR2: SEHNR and FQNEAQ (reference sequence). V lost 1 base, J lost 3 bases, and 3 bases stayed unmatched. This CDR3 has 15 residues. In nucleotides, the CDR3 is TGTGCCAGCAGCTTAGGACAGGGGGTAGACTATGGCTACACCTTC. This gives the protein CASSLGQGVDYGYTF.

Here the CDR3 reads CASSSRDSSNEQFF. CDR3 in DNA: TGTGCCAGCAGCAGCAGGGATAGTAGTAATGAGCAGTTCTTC. The rearrangement uses TRBV7-9 and TRBJ2-1, with D perhaps matching TRBD1 (5 bases). Germline assignment: CDR1 SEHNR and CDR2 FQNEAQ (reference sequence). CDR3 length equals 14 residues. Trimming took 5 bases from V and 7 from J, leaving 15 bases between them.

On this clone itself: Other DNA sequences in the same sample also yield this CDR3. V gene TRBV5-1 combines with J gene TRBJ2-1, with 15 positions matching TRBD2. Germline V gene lookup returns CDR1 SGHRS and CDR2 YFSETQ. The junction had 5 bases not matched to a gene; V was cut back by 4 bases and J by 6 bases. This CDR3 is 16 amino acids long. The CDR3 here is CASSPLGLAGGNEQFF. CDR3 DNA sequence: TGCGCCAGCAGCCCTTTGGGACTAGCGGGAGGCAATGAGCAGTTCTTC. Complete variable domain (other parts from reference TRBV5-1 and TRBJ2-1): KAGVTQTPRYLIKTRGQQVTLSCSPISGHRSVSWYQQTPGQGLQFLFEYFSETQRNKGNFPGRFSGRQFSNSRSEMNVSTLELGDSALYLCASSPLGLAGGNEQFFGPGTRLTVL.